One sample yielded the 24 T cell receptor beta chains listed below, sequenced in a study of beta chain features in type 1 diabetes. Reverse transcription of all isolated RNA meant that expressed TCRB transcripts were sequenced. Produced via immunoSEQ multiplex PCR; TCRdb's table is partial and in-frame only. This table has around 310,000 clones, 9.5% to 12% appearing once. Sequenced material: naive CD4+ T cells from blood. These receptors came from a woman under 40 in good health.

The gene calls are TRBV7-9 and TRBJ2-5, with D tentatively TRBD1 (5 bases). V was pared by 1 base and J by 5 bases, with 14 bases between. Germline V CDR1 and CDR2: SEHNR, FQNEAQ (reference sequence). The CDR3 is 15 residues long. CDR3 DNA: TGTGCCAGCAGCTTAGAAGGGGCGACGTGGGAGACCCAGTACTTC. It specifies CASSLEGATWETQYF.

In this sample, this clone turned up a few times. The chain couples TRBV7-2 to TRBJ2-5; D might be TRBD1 (5 bases). The germline CDR1 and CDR2 sequences are SGHTA and FQGNSA. The V end was cut by 7 bases, the J end by 1 base, with 16 bases between. This CDR3 region has 15 residues. Here the CDR3 DNA reads TGTGCCAGCACACGTTCCCCGACAGTCCAAGAGACCCAGTACTTC. It specifies CASTRSPTVQETQYF.

This clone was recorded a few times. The V gene is TRBV28, the J gene TRBJ2-7, with TRBD1 identical over 7 bases. With 8 bases clipped from V and 2 bases from J, the junction kept 6 bases outside the gene matches. From germline, CDR1 is MDHEN and CDR2 SYDVKM. This CDR3 has 13 residues. The CDR3 DNA sequence: TGTGCCAGCCGGGACAGCGATACCTACGAGCAGTACTTC. It encodes CASRDSDTYEQYF.

In DNA, the CDR3 is TGTGCCAGCAAGGGGATCCCCAATCAGCCCCAGCATTTT. Encoded protein: CASKGIPNQPQHF. J is TRBJ1-5 and V is TRBV2; D is possibly TRBD1 (5 bases). Germline CDR1 and CDR2: SNHLY and FYNNEI. V gave up 7 bases and J gave up 3 bases, with 10 bases separating them. This CDR3 has 13 residues.

This chain links TRBV18 with TRBJ2-7; TRBD1 aligns across 7 bases. V shed 4 bases and J 6 bases; nucleotides not matched to a gene: 9. Germline CDR1 and CDR2: KGHSH and LQKENI. CDR3 length: 14 residues. The CDR3 is CASSQDRAPREQYF. In DNA, the CDR3 is TGTGCCAGCTCACAAGACAGGGCTCCGCGCGAGCAGTACTTC.

The genes are TRBV5-6 and TRBJ2-1; TRBD2 aligns across 15 bases. V lost 4 bases and J lost 8; bases outside the gene matches: 7. This CDR3 is 16 amino acids long. CDR1 and CDR2 (germline): SGHDT, YYEEEE. The CDR3 DNA sequence: TGTGCCAGCAGCAAGGGACTAGCGGGAGGTATAGATGAGCAGTTCTTC. It codes for CASSKGLAGGIDEQFF.

This clone was seen a single time. CDR3 DNA: TGTGCCAGGGGGCTAGCGGATTACGAGCAGTACTTC. Translating it yields CARGLADYEQYF. V usage is TRBV27 and J usage is TRBJ2-7, with 7 positions matching TRBD2. CDR1 MNHEY and CDR2 SMNVEV come from the germline V gene (reference sequence). V shed 9 bases, J shed 4 bases, and the junction held 6 bases outside the gene matches. The CDR3 length is 12 residues.

This chain uses TRBV7-2 with TRBJ2-1; the match to TRBD2 covers 7 bases. V shed 2 bases and J 5 bases; nucleotides not matched to a gene: 6. CDR3 length: 15 residues. Germline-derived CDR1 and CDR2 are SGHTA and FQGNSA. The CDR3 DNA sequence: TGTGCCAGCAGCTTATGGCGGGAGAATCACAATGAGCAGTTCTTC. It specifies CASSLWRENHNEQFF.

This clone came up a few times. The rearrangement uses TRBV11-2 and TRBJ2-7; weak D call: TRBD1 (6 bases). The length of the CDR3 is 15 residues. Trimming left V 2 bases short and J 0 bases short, with 11 bases between. Germline-derived CDR1 and CDR2 are SGHAT and FQNNGV. The CDR3 nucleotides are TGTGCCAGCAGCTTAACGGACAGTAGCTCCTACGAGCAGTACTTC. Protein: CASSLTDSSSYEQYF.

In its sample, this clone was seen a few times. J is TRBJ2-1 and V is TRBV27; D unresolved. This CDR3 has 14 amino acids. V was pared by 5 bases and J by 6 bases, with 14 bases between. Germline V CDR1 and CDR2: MNHEY, SMNVEV (reference sequence). CDR3 protein: CASSPWSQGNEQFF. The CDR3 DNA sequence: TGTGCCAGCAGTCCCTGGAGTCAAGGCAATGAGCAGTTCTTC.

The chain uses TRBV28 and TRBJ1-5; D is perhaps TRBD1 (6 bases). The V end was cut by 3 bases, the J end by 2 bases, with 14 bases between. This CDR3 contains 16 residues. Germline loops: CDR1 MDHEN, CDR2 SYDVKM. CDR3 residues: CASSFSTGIRNQPQHF. The CDR3 nucleotides are TGTGCCAGCAGTTTTTCAACAGGGATTCGCAATCAGCCCCAGCATTTT. The full variable domain, in which reference TRBV28 and TRBJ1-5 provide the parts outside the CDR3, is DVKVTQSSRYLVKRTGEKVFLECVQDMDHENMFWYRQDPGLGLRLIYFSYDVKMKEKGDIPEGYSVSREKKERFSLILESASTNQTSMYLCASSFSTGIRNQPQHFGDGTRLSIL.

The table lists this clone with a few counts. This chain links TRBV4-2 with TRBJ2-7; D remains ambiguous. CDR3 length equals 13 residues. V lost 0 bases, J lost 4 bases, and 7 bases lay in between. The germline V gene encodes CDR1 LGHNA and CDR2 YNFKEQ. CDR3 sequence: CASSQDPLYEQYF. DNA for the CDR3: TGTGCCAGCAGCCAAGACCCACTTTACGAGCAGTACTTC.

This clone was recorded at least ten times. The chain employs TRBV23-1 and TRBJ1-1; no clear D gene. TRBV23-1 is flagged as an ORF with uncertain function. V was pared by 0 bases and J by 1 base, with 9 bases between. There are 15 residues in the CDR3. CDR3 DNA: TGCGCCAGCAGTCAATCTTGTGGAGCGAACACTGAAGCTTTCTTT. This gives the protein CASSQSCGANTEAFF.

This CDR3 reads CASSATGKSNQPQHF. The CDR3 bases are TGTGCCAGCAGCGCGACAGGGAAGAGCAATCAGCCCCAGCATTTT. J is TRBJ1-5 and V is TRBV9, with TRBD1 identical over 7 bases. CDR1 and CDR2 from the germline V gene are SGDLS and YYNGEE. Losses at the gene ends were 3 bases for V and 1 base for J; bases not matched to a gene: 4. CDR3 length equals 15 residues.

This clone occurred a few times. The chain is built from TRBV5-1 and TRBJ1-2; D is uncertain. The CDR3 length is 14 residues. CDR1 is SGHRS, CDR2 YFSETQ, per germline. With 0 bases removed from V and 8 bases from J, the gap between germline ends came to 14 bases. CDR3 sequence reads: CASSLEGSQGGYTF. The CDR3 DNA follows: TGCGCCAGCAGCTTGGAAGGGAGTCAAGGCGGCTACACCTTC.

This clone is a singleton in its sample. The CDR3 here is CASSVEGSASATKSSYNEQFF. CDR3 sequence (DNA): TGTGCCAGCAGCGTAGAGGGGTCGGCTAGCGCTACGAAAAGCTCCTACAATGAGCAGTTCTTC. The chain links TRBV9 to TRBJ2-1; maybe TRBD2 (6 bases). The CDR3 loop spans 21 amino acids. Germline values: CDR1 SGDLS, CDR2 YYNGEE. V lost 0 bases and J 0 bases, leaving 25 bases between the germline ends. The full variable domain, completed using reference TRBV9 and TRBJ2-1, is DSGVTQTPKHLITATGQRVTLRCSPRSGDLSVYWYQQSLDQGLQFLIQYYNGEERAKGNILERFSAQQFPDLHSELNLSSLELGDSALYFCASSVEGSASATKSSYNEQFFGPGTRLTVL.

The CDR3 DNA reads as TGTGCCAGCAGCGTCTATACAGGGATGAACACTGAAGCTTTCTTT. As protein: CASSVYTGMNTEAFF. The chain combines TRBV7-2 with TRBJ1-1; D might be TRBD1 (6 bases). This CDR3 is 15 amino acids long. With 5 bases removed from V and 0 bases from J, the gap between germline ends came to 13 bases. Germline V gene data show CDR1 as SGHTA and CDR2 as FQGNSA.

The CDR3 reads CASSQDLAGFSSYEQYF. The CDR3 nucleotides are TGTGCCAGCAGCCAAGATCTAGCGGGGTTCAGCTCCTACGAGCAGTACTTC. The V gene is TRBV4-2, the J gene TRBJ2-7, with TRBD2 identical over 9 bases. The CDR3 has 17 residues. With 0 bases clipped from V and 0 bases from J, the junction kept 6 bases outside the gene matches. The germline V gene has CDR1 LGHNA and CDR2 YNFKEQ.

This clone was observed a handful of times. The chain carries TRBV2 and TRBJ2-1; 14 nucleotides match TRBD2. With V trimmed by 6 bases and J by 2 bases, 15 bases remained unmatched. Germline loops: CDR1 SNHLY, CDR2 FYNNEI. The length of the CDR3 is 20 residues. The CDR3: CASRGTGGTSGSKTYNEQFF. CDR3 sequence (DNA): TGTGCCAGCAGGGGGACAGGGGGGACTAGCGGGAGTAAGACCTACAATGAGCAGTTCTTC.

The chain is built from TRBV15 and TRBJ1-1; the D gene is possibly TRBD1 (6 bases). CDR1 and CDR2 from the germline V gene are LNHNV and YYDKDF (reference sequence). V lost 8 bases to trimming and J lost 1 base, with 11 bases between them. This CDR3 spans 13 amino acids. This CDR3 reads CATSNRANTEAFF. CDR3 in DNA: TGTGCCACCTCGAACAGGGCGAACACTGAAGCTTTCTTT.

The V call is TRBV30, the J call TRBJ1-4; D possibly corresponds to TRBD1 (5 bases). V was shortened by 2 bases and J by 0 bases, with 10 bases between the two germline ends. CDR3 length: 15 amino acids. Germline V gene sequence: CDR1 GTSNPN, CDR2 SVGIG (reference sequence). Written as DNA, the CDR3 is TGTGCCTGGAGTCCAGGACAAGCAACTAATGAAAAACTGTTTTTT. It encodes CAWSPGQATNEKLFF.

The gene calls are TRBV28 and TRBJ1-2; D is possibly TRBD1 (6 bases). This CDR3 has 14 residues. Trimming took off 2 bases at V and 2 bases at J, with 9 bases between the two ends. In germline, CDR1 is MDHEN, CDR2 SYDVKM. CDR3: CASSLTGTNYGYTF. The CDR3 DNA reads as TGTGCCAGCAGTTTAACCGGGACAAACTATGGCTACACCTTC.

This clone was counted a few times. J is TRBJ2-6 and V is TRBV27, with D perhaps TRBD1 (6 bases). This CDR3 spans 17 amino acids. Trimming shortened V by 1 base and J by 2 bases, and 12 bases separated the two germline ends. Germline V lookup: CDR1 MNHEY, CDR2 SMNVEV (reference sequence). The DNA of the CDR3 is TGTGCCAGCAGTTTATTTAGTGGGGGCGCTGGGGCCAACGTCCTGACTTTC. This translates into CASSLFSGGAGANVLTF.

CDR3 sequence: CASSQEGTSGSLHEQFF. CDR3 nucleotides: TGCGCCAGCAGCCAAGAAGGGACTAGCGGGAGTTTACATGAGCAGTTCTTC. J is TRBJ2-1 and V is TRBV4-3; 14 nucleotides align to TRBD2. The CDR3 spans 17 residues. V dropped 0 bases and J dropped 8; count of bases not matched to a gene: 6. Per the germline V gene, CDR1 is LGHNA and CDR2 is YSLEER.